These 2 T cell receptor beta chains were all obtained from the same sample, sequenced in a study of T cell clonality in common variable immunodeficiency. Produced via immunoSEQ multiplex PCR; TCRdb's table is partial and in-frame only. The sample shows about 60,000 clones, none of them appearing just once. Sequenced: peripheral blood mononuclear cells. Every receptor here comes from a person aged 18-70 years in good health.

This clone has ten or more counts. The CDR3 end falls 3 residues outside the read, so it is completed with the germline J gene. The rearrangement links TRBV12-3 or TRBV12-4 to TRBJ2-5; 10 bases align to TRBD1. V lost 2 bases to trimming and J lost 5 bases; unmatched junction nucleotides: 5. This CDR3 has 15 residues. The CDR3 sequence: CASSLFDRGQETQYF. CDR3 DNA (partial): TGTGCCAGCAGTTTATTCGACAGGGGGCAGGAGACC.

This clone showed up many times. The read ends 3 residues before the CDR3 terminus; that terminus is restored from the germline J gene. The gene calls are TRBV20-1 and TRBJ2-5, with 10 bases aligning to TRBD2. Germline CDR1 reads DFQATT; CDR2 reads SNEGSKA (reference sequence). V lost 6 bases, J lost 5 bases, and 9 bases stayed unmatched. The CDR3 spans 14 residues. The sequenced CDR3 bases are TGCAGTGCAACGGTCCTAGCGGGAGTGGAGACC. Encoded protein: CSATVLAGVET. The full CDR3 sequence reads CSATVLAGVETQYF.